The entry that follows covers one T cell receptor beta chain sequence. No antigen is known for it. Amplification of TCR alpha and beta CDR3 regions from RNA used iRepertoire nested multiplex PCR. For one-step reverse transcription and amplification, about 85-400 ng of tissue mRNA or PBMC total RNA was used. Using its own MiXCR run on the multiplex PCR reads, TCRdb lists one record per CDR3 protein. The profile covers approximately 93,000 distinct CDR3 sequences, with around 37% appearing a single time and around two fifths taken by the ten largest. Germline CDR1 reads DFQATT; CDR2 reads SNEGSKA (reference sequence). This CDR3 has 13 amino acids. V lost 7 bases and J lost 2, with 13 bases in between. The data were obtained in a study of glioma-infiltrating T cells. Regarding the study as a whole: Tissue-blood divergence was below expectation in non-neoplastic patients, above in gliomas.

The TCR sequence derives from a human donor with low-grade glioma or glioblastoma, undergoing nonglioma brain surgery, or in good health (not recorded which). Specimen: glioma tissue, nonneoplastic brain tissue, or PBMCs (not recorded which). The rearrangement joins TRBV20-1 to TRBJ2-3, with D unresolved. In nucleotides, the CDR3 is TGCAGTGTCGGGCCCTATCCCACAGATACGCAGTATTTT. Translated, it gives CSVGPYPTDTQYF.